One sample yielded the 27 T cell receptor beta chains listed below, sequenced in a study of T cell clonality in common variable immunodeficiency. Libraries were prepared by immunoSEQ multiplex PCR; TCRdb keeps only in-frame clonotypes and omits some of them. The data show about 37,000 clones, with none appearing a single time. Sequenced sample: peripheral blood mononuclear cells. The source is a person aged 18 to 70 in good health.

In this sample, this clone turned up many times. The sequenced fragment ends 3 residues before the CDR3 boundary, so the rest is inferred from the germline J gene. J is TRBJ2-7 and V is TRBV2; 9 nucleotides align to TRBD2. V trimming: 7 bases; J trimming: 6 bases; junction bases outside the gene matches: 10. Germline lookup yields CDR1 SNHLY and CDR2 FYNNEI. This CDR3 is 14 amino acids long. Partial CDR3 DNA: TGTGCCAGCAACCGACTAGCGGCTACCTCCGAG. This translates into CASNRLAATSE. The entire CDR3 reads CASNRLAATSEQYF.

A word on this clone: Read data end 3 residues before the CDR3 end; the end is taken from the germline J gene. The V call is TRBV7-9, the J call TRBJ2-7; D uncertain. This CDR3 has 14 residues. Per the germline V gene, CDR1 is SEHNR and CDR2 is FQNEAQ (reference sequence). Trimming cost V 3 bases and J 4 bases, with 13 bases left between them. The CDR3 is CASSFSIVWYEQYF. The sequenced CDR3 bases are TGTGCCAGCAGCTTCAGTATCGTCTGGTACGAG.

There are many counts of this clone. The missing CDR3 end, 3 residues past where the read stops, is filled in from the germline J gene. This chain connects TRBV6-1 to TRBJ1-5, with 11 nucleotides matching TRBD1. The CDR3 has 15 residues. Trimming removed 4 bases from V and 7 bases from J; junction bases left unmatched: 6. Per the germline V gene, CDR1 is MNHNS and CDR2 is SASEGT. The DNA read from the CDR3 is TGTGCCAGCAGTGTAGGACAGGGGGCGAGGCAGCCC. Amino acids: CASSVGQGARQP. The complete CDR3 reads CASSVGQGARQPQHF.

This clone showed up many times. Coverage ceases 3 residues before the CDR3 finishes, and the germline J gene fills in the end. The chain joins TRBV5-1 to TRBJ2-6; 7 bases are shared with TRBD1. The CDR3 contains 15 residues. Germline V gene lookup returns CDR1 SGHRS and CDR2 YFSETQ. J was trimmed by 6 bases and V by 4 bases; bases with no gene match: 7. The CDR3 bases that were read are TGCGCCAGCAGCCCACAGGGGCCCTTGGCCAACGTC. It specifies CASSPQGPLANV. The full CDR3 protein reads CASSPQGPLANVLTF.

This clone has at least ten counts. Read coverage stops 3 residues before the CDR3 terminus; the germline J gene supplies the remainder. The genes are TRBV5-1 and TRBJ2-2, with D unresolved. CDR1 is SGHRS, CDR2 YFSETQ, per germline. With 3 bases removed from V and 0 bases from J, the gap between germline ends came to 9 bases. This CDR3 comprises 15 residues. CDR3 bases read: TGCGCCAGCAGCTCCTTTTATTCGAACACCGGGGAG. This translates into CASSSFYSNTGE. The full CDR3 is CASSSFYSNTGELFF. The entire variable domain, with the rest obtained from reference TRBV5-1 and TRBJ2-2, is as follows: KAGVTQTPRYLIKTRGQQVTLSCSPISGHRSVSWYQQTPGQGLQFLFEYFSETQRNKGNFPGRFSGRQFSNSRSEMNVSTLELGDSALYLCASSSFYSNTGELFFGEGSRLTVL.

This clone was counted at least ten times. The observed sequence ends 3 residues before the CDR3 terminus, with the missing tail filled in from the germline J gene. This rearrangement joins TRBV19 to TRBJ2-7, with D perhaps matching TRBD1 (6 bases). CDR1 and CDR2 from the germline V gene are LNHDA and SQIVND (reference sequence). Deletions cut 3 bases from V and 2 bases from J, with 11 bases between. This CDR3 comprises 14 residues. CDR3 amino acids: CASSISTGPYEQYF. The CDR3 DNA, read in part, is TGTGCCAGTAGTATTTCAACAGGGCCCTACGAG.

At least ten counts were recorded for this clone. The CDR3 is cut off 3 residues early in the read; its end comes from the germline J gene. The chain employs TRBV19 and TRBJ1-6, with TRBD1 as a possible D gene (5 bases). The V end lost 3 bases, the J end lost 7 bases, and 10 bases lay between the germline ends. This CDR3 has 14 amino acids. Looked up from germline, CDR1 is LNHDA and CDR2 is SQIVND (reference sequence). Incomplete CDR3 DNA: TGTGCCAGTAGTATTTACAGGCAGAATTCACCC. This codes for CASSIYRQNSP. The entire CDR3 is CASSIYRQNSPLHF.

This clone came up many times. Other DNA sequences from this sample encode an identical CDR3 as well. CDR3 DNA, as far as it was read: TGCGCCAGCAGCTCAGGCCCATTGGCCGGAAACACC. Translation gives CASSSGPLAGNT. The full CDR3 protein is CASSSGPLAGNTIYF. V and J are TRBV5-1 and TRBJ1-3; D is undetermined. The CDR3 end lies 3 residues beyond the end of the read and is filled in from the germline J gene. The ends were cut back, 3 bases at V and 4 bases at J, with 14 bases in the middle. CDR1 is SGHRS and CDR2 is YFSETQ in the germline V gene. The CDR3 has 15 residues.

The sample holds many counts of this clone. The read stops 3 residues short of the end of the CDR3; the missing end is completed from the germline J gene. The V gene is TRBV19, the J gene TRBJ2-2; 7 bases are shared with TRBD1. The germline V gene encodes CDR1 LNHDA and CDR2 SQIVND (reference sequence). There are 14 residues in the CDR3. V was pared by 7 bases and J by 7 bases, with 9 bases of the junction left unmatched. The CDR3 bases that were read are TGTGCCAGTACGCCGACAGGGTTCGGCGGGGAG. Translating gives CASTPTGFGGE. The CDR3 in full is CASTPTGFGGELFF.

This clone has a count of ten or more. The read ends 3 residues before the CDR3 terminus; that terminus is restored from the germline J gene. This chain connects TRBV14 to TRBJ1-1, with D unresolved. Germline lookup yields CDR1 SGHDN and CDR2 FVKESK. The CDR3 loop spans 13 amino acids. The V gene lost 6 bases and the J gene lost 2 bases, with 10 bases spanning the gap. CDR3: CASRISGNTEAFF. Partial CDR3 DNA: TGTGCCAGCAGAATTTCGGGTAACACTGAA.

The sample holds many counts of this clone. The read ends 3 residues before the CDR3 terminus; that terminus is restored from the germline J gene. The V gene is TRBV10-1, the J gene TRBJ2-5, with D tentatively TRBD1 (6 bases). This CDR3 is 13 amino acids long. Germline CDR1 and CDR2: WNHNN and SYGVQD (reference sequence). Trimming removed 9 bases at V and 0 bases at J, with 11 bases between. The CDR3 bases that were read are TGCGCCAGTCCAGACAGGCACCAAGAGACC. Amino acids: CASPDRHQET. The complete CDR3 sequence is CASPDRHQETQYF.

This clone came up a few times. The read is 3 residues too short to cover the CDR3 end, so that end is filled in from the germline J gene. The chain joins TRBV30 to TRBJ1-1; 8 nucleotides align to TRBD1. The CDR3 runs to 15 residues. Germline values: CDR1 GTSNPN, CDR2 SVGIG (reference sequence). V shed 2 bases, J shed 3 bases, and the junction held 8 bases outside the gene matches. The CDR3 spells CAWSFPGTGDTEAFF. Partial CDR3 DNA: TGTGCCTGGAGTTTCCCCGGGACAGGAGACACTGAA.

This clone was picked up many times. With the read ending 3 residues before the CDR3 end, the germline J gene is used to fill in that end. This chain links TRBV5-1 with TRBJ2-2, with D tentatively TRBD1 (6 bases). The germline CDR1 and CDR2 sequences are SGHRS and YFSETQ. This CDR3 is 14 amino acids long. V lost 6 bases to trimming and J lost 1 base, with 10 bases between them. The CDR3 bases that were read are TGCGCCAGCACCGAGACAGGGAACACCGGGGAG. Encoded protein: CASTETGNTGE. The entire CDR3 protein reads CASTETGNTGELFF.

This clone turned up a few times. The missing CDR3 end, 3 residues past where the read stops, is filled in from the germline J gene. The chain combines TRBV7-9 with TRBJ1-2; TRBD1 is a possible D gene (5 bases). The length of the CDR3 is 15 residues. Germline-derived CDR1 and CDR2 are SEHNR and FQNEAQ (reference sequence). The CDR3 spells CASSSGGVKPYDYTF. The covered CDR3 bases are TGTGCCAGCAGCTCTGGGGGGGTTAAACCCTACGAC.

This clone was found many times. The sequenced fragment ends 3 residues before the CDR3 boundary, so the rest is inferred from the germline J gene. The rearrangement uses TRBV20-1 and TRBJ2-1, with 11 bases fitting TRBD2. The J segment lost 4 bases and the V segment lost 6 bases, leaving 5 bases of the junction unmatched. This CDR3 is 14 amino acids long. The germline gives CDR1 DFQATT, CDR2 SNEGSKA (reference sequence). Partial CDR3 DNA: TGCAGTGCCGTTACTAGCGGGGGATACAATGAG. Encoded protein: CSAVTSGGYNE. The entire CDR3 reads CSAVTSGGYNEQFF.

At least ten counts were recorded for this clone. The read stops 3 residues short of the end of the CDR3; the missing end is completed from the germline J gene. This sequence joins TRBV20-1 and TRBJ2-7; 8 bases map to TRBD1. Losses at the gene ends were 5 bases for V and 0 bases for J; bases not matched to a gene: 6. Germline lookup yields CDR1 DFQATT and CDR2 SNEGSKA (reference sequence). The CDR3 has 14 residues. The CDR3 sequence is CSAEGQVSSYEQYF. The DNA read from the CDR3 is TGCAGTGCTGAGGGACAGGTCAGCTCCTACGAG.

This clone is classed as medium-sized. This CDR3 reads CASSKVASRYGYTF. Partial CDR3 DNA: TGTGCCAGTAGTAAGGTGGCATCCCGCTATGGC. V usage is TRBV19 and J usage is TRBJ1-2, with D hard to call. The CDR3 end falls 3 residues outside the read, so it is completed with the germline J gene. The germline CDR1 and CDR2 sequences are LNHDA and SQIVND (reference sequence). The germline V and J ends were trimmed by 4 bases and 4 bases, with 13 bases remaining between them. CDR3 length: 14 residues.

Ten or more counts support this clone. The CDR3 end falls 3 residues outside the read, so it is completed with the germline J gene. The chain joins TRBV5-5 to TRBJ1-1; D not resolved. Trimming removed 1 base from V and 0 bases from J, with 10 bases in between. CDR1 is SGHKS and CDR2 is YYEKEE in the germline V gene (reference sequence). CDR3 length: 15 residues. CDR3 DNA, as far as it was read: TGTGCCAGCAGCTTGATGGCAGATTTGAACACTGAA. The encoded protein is CASSLMADLNTE. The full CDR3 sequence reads CASSLMADLNTEAFF.

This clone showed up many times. The sequenced part of the CDR3 DNA is TGTGCCAGCAGCTTAACGTCTAGCGGGAGCTCCTACAATGAG. This encodes CASSLTSSGSSYNE. The CDR3, in full, reads CASSLTSSGSSYNEQFF. The gene calls are TRBV7-3 and TRBJ2-1, with 10 bases lining up with TRBD2. With the read ending 3 residues before the CDR3 end, the germline J gene is used to fill in that end. Germline CDR1 reads SGHTA; CDR2 reads FQGTGA. Losses at the gene ends were 0 bases for V and 0 bases for J; bases not matched to a gene: 2. There are 17 residues in the CDR3.

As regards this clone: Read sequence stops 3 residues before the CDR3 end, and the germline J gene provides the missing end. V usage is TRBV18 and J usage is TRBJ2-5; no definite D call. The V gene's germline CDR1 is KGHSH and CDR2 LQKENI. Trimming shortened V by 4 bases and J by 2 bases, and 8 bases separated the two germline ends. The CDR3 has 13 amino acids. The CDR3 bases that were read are TGTGCCAGCTCACGCGCTTTACAAGAGACC. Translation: CASSRALQET. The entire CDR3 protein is CASSRALQETQYF. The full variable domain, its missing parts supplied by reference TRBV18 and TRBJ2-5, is NAGVMQNPRHLVRRRGQEARLRCSPMKGHSHVYWYRQLPEEGLKFMVYLQKENIIDESGMPKERFSAEFPKEGPSILRIQQVVRGDSAAYFCASSRALQETQYFGPGTRLLVL.

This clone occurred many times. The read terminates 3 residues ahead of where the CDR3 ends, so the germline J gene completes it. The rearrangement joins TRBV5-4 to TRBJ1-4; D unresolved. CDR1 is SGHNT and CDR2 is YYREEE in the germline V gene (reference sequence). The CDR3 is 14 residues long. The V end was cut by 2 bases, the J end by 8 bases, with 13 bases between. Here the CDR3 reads CASSFGLREEKLFF. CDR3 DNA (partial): TGTGCCAGCAGCTTTGGCCTCCGTGAAGAAAAA.

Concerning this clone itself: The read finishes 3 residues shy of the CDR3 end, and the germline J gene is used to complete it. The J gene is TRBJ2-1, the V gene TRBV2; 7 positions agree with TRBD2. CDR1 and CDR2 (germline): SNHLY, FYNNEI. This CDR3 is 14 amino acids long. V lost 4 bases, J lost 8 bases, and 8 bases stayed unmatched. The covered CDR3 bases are TGTGCCAGCAGTGGCGAGACTAGCTCCTATGAG. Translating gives CASSGETSSYE. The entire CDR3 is CASSGETSSYEQFF.

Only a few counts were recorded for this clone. Partial CDR3 DNA: TGTGCCTGGAGCCCCTTTGGGAGGGGGCGGATCGAG. Its translation: CAWSPFGRGRIE. The full CDR3 reads CAWSPFGRGRIEAFF. The rearrangement joins TRBV30 to TRBJ1-1, with 7 bases lining up with TRBD1. Read coverage stops 3 residues before the CDR3 terminus; the germline J gene supplies the remainder. The V gene's germline CDR1 is GTSNPN and CDR2 SVGIG (reference sequence). This CDR3 contains 15 residues.

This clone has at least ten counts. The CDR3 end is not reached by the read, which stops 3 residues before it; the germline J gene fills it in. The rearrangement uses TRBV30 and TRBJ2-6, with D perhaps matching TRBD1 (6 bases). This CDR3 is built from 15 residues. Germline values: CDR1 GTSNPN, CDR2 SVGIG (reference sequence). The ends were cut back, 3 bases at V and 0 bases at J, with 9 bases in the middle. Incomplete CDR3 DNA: TGTGCCTGGAGGGGACAAAACTCTGGGGCCAACGTC. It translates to CAWRGQNSGANV. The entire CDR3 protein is CAWRGQNSGANVLTF.

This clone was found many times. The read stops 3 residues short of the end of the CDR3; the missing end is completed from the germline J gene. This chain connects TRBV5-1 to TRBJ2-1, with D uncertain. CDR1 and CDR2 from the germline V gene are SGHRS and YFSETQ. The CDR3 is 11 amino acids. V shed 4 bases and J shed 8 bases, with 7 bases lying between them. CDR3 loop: CASSPGYEQFF. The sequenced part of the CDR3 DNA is TGCGCCAGCAGCCCAGGCTATGAG.

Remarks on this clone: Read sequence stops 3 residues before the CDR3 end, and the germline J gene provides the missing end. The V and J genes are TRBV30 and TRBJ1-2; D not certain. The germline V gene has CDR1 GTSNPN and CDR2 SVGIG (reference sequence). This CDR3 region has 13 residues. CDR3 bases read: TGTGCCTGGAGTGTCGGCGGCTCCTACGAC. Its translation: CAWSVGGSYD. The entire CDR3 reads CAWSVGGSYDYTF.

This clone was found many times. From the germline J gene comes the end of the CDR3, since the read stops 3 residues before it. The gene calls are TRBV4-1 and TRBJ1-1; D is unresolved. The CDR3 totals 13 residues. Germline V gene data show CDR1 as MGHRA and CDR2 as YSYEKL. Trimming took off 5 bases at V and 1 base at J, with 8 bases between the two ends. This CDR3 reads CASSLEGNTEAFF. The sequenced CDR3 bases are TGCGCCAGCAGCTTGGAGGGGAACACTGAA.